The T cell receptor (beta chain) under discussion was sequenced for a study of shared clonotypes between healthy human individuals. Study-wide context: Those who served as donors were a couple of women and three men between the ages of 18 and 49. Plates per donor: three CD4 naive, three CD4 memory, two CD8 naive, one CD8 memory. The study's findings and limits: Four donors held about 5% of naive CD4 clonotypes in common. Apart from blood, nothing was sampled; tissue repertoires likely differ.

This clone was counted a single time. Its antigen is still unknown. Naive CD8 cells comprised CD45RO-negative, CCR7-positively selected cells, excluding terminally differentiated effector memory CD45RA+ cells. The CDR3 is 16 residues long. Germline-derived CDR1 and CDR2 are MDHEN and SYDVKM. Trimming took 4 bases from V and 1 from J, leaving 16 bases between them. Sequencing used immunoSEQ multiplex PCR; TCRdb keeps in-frame clones, though not all of them. The data hold over 2 million clones, with less than 95% observed a single time. Sequenced: naive CD8+ T cells sorted from blood. The receptor comes from a man aged 18 to 30 in good health. The chain carries TRBV28 and TRBJ1-1; unclear D gene. The CDR3 loop is CASSSPPEGTNTEAFF. CDR3 bases: TGTGCCAGCAGTTCCCCCCCGGAAGGTACGAACACTGAAGCTTTCTTT.